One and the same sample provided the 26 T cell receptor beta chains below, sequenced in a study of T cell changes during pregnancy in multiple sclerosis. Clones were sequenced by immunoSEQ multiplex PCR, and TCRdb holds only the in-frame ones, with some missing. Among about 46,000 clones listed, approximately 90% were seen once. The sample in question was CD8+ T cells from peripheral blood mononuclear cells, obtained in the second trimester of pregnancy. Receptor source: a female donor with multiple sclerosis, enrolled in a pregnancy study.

CDR3 loop: CASSLNGEGQPQHF. CDR3 DNA: TGTGCCAGCAGCTTAAACGGGGAAGGGCAGCCCCAGCATTTT. The chain is built from TRBV5-6 and TRBJ1-5; unclear D gene. The V and J ends lost 2 bases and 7 bases respectively, with 13 bases between them. This CDR3 region has 14 residues. Germline V gene sequence: CDR1 SGHDT, CDR2 YYEEEE.

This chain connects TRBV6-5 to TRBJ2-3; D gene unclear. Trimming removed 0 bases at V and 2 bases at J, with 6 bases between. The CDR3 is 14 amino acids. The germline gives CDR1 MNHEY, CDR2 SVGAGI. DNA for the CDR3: TGTGCCAGCAGTTACTCCGGGTCCACAGATACGCAGTATTTT. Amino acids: CASSYSGSTDTQYF.

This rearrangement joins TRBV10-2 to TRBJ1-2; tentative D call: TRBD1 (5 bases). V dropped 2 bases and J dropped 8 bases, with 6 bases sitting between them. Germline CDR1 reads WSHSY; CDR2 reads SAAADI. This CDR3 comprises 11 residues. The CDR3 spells CASSEGAGYTF. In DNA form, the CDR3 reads TGCGCCAGCAGTGAGGGGGCGGGCTACACCTTC.

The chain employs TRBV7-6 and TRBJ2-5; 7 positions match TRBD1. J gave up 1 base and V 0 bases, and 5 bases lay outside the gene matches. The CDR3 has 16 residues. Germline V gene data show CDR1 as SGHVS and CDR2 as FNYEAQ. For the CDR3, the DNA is TGTGCCAGCAGCTTAGCGGGTACAGGGGCCCAAGAGACCCAGTACTTC. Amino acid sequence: CASSLAGTGAQETQYF.

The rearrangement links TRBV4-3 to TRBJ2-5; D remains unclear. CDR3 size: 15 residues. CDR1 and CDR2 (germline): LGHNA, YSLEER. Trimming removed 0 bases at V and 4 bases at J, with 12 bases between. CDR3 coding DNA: TGCGCCAGCAGCCAAGATCACAGTCCACGAGAGACCCAGTACTTC. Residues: CASSQDHSPRETQYF.

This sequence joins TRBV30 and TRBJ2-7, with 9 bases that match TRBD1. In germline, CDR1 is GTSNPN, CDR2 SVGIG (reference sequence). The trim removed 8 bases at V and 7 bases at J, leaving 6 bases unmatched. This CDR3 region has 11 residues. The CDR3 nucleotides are TGTGCCAGGGACAGGGCGGGGGAGCAGTACTTC. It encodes CARDRAGEQYF.

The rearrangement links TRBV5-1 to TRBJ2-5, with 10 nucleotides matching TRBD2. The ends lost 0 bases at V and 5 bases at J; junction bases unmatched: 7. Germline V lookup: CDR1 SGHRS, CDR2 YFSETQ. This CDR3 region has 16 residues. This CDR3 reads CASSLGLAGALETQYF. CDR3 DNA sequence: TGCGCCAGCAGCTTGGGGCTAGCGGGGGCCCTGGAGACCCAGTACTTC. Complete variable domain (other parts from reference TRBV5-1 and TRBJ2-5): KAGVTQTPRYLIKTRGQQVTLSCSPISGHRSVSWYQQTPGQGLQFLFEYFSETQRNKGNFPGRFSGRQFSNSRSEMNVSTLELGDSALYLCASSLGLAGALETQYFGPGTRLLVL.

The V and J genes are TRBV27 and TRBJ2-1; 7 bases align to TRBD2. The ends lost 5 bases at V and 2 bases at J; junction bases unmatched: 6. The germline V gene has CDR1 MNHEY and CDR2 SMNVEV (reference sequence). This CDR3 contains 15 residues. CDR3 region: CASSPPGLTYNEQFF. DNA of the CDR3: TGTGCCAGCAGTCCCCCGGGACTAACCTACAATGAGCAGTTCTTC.

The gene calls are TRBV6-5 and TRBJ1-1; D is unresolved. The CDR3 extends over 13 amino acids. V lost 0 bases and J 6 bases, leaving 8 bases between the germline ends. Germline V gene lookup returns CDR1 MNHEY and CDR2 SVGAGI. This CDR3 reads CASSYSSRAEAFF. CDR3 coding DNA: TGTGCCAGCAGTTACTCGTCCCGCGCTGAAGCTTTCTTT.

In DNA, the CDR3 is TGTGCCACCGAGGGACAGAATTCACCCCTCCACTTT. Residues: CATEGQNSPLHF. V and J are TRBV2 and TRBJ1-6; 7 bases line up with TRBD1. The V gene's germline CDR1 is SNHLY and CDR2 FYNNEI. The CDR3 is made up of 12 amino acids. Germline trimming cut 10 bases from V and 7 bases from J; bases unmatched to any gene: 4.

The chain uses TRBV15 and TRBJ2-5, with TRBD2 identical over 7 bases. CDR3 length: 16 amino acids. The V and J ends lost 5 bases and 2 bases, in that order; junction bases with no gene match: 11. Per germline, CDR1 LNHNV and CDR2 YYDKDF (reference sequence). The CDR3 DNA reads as TGTGCCACCAGCTTCCCGTGGGGGGGGAGACAAGAGACCCAGTACTTC. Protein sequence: CATSFPWGGRQETQYF.

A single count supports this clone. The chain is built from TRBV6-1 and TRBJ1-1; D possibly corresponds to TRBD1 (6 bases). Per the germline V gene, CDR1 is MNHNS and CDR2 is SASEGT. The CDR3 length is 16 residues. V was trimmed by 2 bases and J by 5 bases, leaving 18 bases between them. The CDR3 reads CASSEIDSGGPTEAFF. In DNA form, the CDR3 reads TGTGCCAGCAGTGAAATCGACTCCGGGGGGCCGACTGAAGCTTTCTTT.

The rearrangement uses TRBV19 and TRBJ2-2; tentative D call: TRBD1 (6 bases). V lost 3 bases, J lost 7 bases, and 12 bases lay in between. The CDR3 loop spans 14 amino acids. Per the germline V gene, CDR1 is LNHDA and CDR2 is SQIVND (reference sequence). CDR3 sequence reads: CASSMAGEYGELFF. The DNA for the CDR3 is TGTGCCAGTAGTATGGCAGGGGAGTACGGGGAGCTGTTTTTT.

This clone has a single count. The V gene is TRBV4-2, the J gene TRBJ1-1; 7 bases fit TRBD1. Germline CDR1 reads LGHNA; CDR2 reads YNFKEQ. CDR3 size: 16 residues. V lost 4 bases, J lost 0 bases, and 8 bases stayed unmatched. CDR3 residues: CASSPLTGTVNTEAFF. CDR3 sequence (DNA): TGTGCCAGCAGCCCACTAACCGGGACAGTGAACACTGAAGCTTTCTTT.

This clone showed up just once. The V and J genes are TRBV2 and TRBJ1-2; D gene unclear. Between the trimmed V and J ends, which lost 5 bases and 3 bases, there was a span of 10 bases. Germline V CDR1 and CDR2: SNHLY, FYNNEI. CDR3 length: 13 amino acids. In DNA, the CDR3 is TGTGCCAGCAGTTCTCCCGGGGACTATGGCTACACCTTC. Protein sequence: CASSSPGDYGYTF.

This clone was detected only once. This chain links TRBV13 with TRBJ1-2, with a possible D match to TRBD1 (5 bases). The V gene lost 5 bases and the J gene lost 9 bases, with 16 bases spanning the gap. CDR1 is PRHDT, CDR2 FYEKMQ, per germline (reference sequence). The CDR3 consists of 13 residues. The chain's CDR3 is CASSPGATPSYTF. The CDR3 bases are TGTGCCAGCAGCCCTGGGGCCACCCCCAGCTACACCTTC.

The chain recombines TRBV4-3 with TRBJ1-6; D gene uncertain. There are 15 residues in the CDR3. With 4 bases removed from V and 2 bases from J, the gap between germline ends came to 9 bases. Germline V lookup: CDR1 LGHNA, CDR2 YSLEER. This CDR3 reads CASSPRETYNSPLHF. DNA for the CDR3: TGCGCCAGCAGCCCTCGGGAAACCTATAATTCACCCCTCCACTTT.

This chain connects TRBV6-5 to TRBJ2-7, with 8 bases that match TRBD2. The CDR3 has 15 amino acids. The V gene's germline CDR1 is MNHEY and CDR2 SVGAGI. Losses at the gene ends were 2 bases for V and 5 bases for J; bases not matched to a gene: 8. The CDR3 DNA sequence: TGTGCCAGCAGTTACAACCGGGGGGGCCGCGACGAGCAGTACTTC. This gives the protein CASSYNRGGRDEQYF.

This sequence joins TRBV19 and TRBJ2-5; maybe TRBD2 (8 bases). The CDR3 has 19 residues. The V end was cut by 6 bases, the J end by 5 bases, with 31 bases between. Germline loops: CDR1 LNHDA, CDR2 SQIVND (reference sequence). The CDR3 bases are TGTGCCAGTAGGGGTCCCCGCAGGGGGAGCGGGGGCCCCCGGGAGACCCAGTACTTC. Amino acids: CASRGPRRGSGGPRETQYF.

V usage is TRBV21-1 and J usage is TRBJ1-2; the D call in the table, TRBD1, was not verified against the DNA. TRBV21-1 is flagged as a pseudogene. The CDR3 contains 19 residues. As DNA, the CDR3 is TGTGCCAGCAGCAAGAGAAAAACAGGCCATTTGGGATTCTACTATGGCTACACCTTC. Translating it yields CASSKRKTGHLGFYYGYTF.

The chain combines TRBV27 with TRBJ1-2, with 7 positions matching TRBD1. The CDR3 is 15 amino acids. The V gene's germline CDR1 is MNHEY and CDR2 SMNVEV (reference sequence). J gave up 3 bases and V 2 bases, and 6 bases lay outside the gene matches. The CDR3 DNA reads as TGTGCCAGCAGTTTAAAAGCAGGGGGTGACTATGGCTACACCTTC. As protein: CASSLKAGGDYGYTF.

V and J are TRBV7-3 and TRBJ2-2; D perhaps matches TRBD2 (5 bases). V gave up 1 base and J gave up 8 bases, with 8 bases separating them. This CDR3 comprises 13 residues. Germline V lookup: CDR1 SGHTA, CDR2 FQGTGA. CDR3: CASSLKGGGELFF. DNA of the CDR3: TGTGCCAGCAGCTTAAAAGGCGGGGGGGAGCTGTTTTTT.

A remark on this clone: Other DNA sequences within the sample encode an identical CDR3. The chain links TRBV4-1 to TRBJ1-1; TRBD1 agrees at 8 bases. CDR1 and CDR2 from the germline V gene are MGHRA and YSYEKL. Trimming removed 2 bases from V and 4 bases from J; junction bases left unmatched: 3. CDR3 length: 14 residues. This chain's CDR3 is CASSQQGASTEAFF. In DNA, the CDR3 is TGCGCCAGCAGCCAACAGGGGGCCTCCACTGAAGCTTTCTTT.

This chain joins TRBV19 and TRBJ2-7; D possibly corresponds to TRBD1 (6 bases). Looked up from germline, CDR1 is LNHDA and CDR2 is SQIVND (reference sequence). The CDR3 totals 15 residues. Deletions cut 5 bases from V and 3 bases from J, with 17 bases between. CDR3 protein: CASSEAAGTYYEQYF. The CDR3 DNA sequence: TGTGCCAGTAGTGAAGCGGCAGGGACATACTACGAGCAGTACTTC.

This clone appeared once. The CDR3 protein is CASSEDWGDTEAFF. DNA of the CDR3: TGTGCCAGCAGTGAAGATTGGGGAGACACTGAAGCTTTCTTT. V is TRBV6-1 and J is TRBJ1-1; D is undetermined. The germline CDR1 and CDR2 sequences are MNHNS and SASEGT. The V end lost 1 base, the J end lost 3 bases, and 9 bases lay between the germline ends. CDR3 size: 14 residues.

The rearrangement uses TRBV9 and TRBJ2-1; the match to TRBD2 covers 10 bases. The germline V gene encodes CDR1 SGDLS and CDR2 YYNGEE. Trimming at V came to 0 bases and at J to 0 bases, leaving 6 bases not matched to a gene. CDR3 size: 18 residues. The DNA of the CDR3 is TGTGCCAGCAGCGTAGGTGGGCAGCGGGGGGGCTCCTACAATGAGCAGTTCTTC. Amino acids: CASSVGGQRGGSYNEQFF.